This passage covers 32 T cell receptor beta chains from one sample sequenced in a study of cytomegalovirus exposure and HLA in healthy donors. PCR amplification relied on 60 Vbeta primers (plus 13 Jbeta primers). The table came from immunoSEQ multiplex PCR; TCRdb's copy has only in-frame clones and leaves some out. The data show under 150,000 clones, around 81% seen once. The specimen sequenced was PBMCs. These receptors all come from a young man in good health and CMV-seronegative.

The chain recombines TRBV19 with TRBJ2-7; 10 nucleotides line up with TRBD2. The CDR3 has 14 residues. The germline CDR1 and CDR2 sequences are LNHDA and SQIVND (reference sequence). V trimming: 10 bases; J trimming: 2 bases; junction bases outside the gene matches: 8. In DNA, the CDR3 is TGTGCCACTACTAGCGGGGCAAAAGCCTACGAGCAGTACTTC. The encoded protein is CATTSGAKAYEQYF. The full variable domain, completed using reference TRBV19 and TRBJ2-7, is DGGITQSPKYLFRKEGQNVTLSCEQNLNHDAMYWYRQDPGQGLRLIYYSQIVNDFQKGDIAEGYSVSREKKESFPLTVTSAQKNPTAFYLCATTSGAKAYEQYFGPGTRLTVT.

The gene calls are TRBV30 and TRBJ2-5, with unresolved D. This CDR3 region has 11 residues. V lost 3 bases and J 7 bases, leaving 9 bases between the germline ends. The germline V gene encodes CDR1 GTSNPN and CDR2 SVGIG (reference sequence). The CDR3 sequence: CAWRLSGTQYF. In DNA form, the CDR3 reads TGTGCCTGGAGATTGTCCGGGACCCAGTACTTC.

The chain carries TRBV7-2 and TRBJ2-7; a possible D gene is TRBD1 (5 bases). The CDR3 has 15 amino acids. Germline V gene data show CDR1 as SGHTA and CDR2 as FQGNSA. V gave up 6 bases and J gave up 3 bases, with 18 bases separating them. The CDR3 here is CASRLIPQGFYEQYF. The CDR3 DNA follows: TGTGCCAGCAGACTGATACCCCAGGGTTTCTACGAGCAGTACTTC.

This clone is a singleton in its sample. The chain uses TRBV15 and TRBJ2-2; D perhaps matches TRBD2 (6 bases). The V end lost 2 bases, the J end lost 1 base, and 11 bases lay between the germline ends. The germline CDR1 and CDR2 sequences are LNHNV and YYDKDF (reference sequence). This CDR3 spans 16 amino acids. The CDR3 sequence is CATSRLPGLNTGELFF. Written as DNA, the CDR3 is TGTGCCACCAGCAGATTACCGGGACTGAACACCGGGGAGCTGTTTTTT.

This sequence joins TRBV19 and TRBJ2-3; the match to TRBD1 covers 9 bases. The V gene's germline CDR1 is LNHDA and CDR2 SQIVND (reference sequence). CDR3 size: 14 residues. V was pared by 7 bases and J by 0 bases, with 2 bases of the junction left unmatched. The CDR3 loop is CASTTGGSTDTQYF. DNA for the CDR3: TGTGCCAGTACCACAGGGGGCAGCACAGATACGCAGTATTTT.

The rearrangement links TRBV6-6 to TRBJ1-5; TRBD1 aligns across 7 bases. Trimming took 2 bases from V and 1 from J; bases not matched to a gene: 5. Germline V gene lookup returns CDR1 MNHNY and CDR2 SVGAGI (reference sequence). The CDR3 runs 16 residues. The CDR3: CASSYPSTGSNQPQHF. CDR3 bases: TGTGCCAGCAGTTACCCGTCGACAGGGAGCAATCAGCCCCAGCATTTT.

The V call is TRBV7-9, the J call TRBJ2-5; the D gene is possibly TRBD1 (6 bases). The V gene lost 6 bases and the J gene lost 0 bases, with 8 bases spanning the gap. CDR3 length equals 13 residues. CDR1 SEHNR and CDR2 FQNEAQ come from the germline V gene (reference sequence). CDR3 in DNA: TGTGCCAGCAGTGGACAGAACCAAGAGACCCAGTACTTC. This sequence encodes CASSGQNQETQYF.

This chain joins TRBV14 and TRBJ2-7, with TRBD1 matching 8 bases. Losses at the gene ends were 0 bases for V and 4 bases for J; bases not matched to a gene: 8. Germline assignment: CDR1 SGHDN and CDR2 FVKESK. The CDR3 loop spans 16 amino acids. The CDR3 region is CASSQDNPGGLYEQYF. The CDR3 DNA sequence: TGTGCCAGCAGCCAAGATAACCCAGGGGGCTTGTACGAGCAGTACTTC.

This clone was detected only once. V and J are TRBV9 and TRBJ2-3; TRBD2 matches 10 bases. CDR1 and CDR2 (germline): SGDLS, YYNGEE. The CDR3 runs to 16 residues. The ends lost 3 bases at V and 2 bases at J; junction bases unmatched: 6. CDR3: CASSGLAGGYTDTQYF. The CDR3, as DNA: TGTGCCAGCAGCGGATTAGCGGGGGGTTACACAGATACGCAGTATTTT.

The V call is TRBV4-3, the J call TRBJ1-4; 9 bases agree with TRBD1. With V trimmed by 4 bases and J by 5 bases, 5 bases remained unmatched. Germline values: CDR1 LGHNA, CDR2 YSLEER. The length of the CDR3 is 15 residues. This CDR3 is CASSPADRGNEKLFF. CDR3 in DNA: TGCGCCAGCAGCCCAGCTGACAGGGGGAATGAAAAACTGTTTTTT.

As DNA, the CDR3 is TGTGCCAGCAGACCAGGACAGGTTAATGGCTACACCTTC. It encodes CASRPGQVNGYTF. The V and J genes are TRBV16 and TRBJ1-2; the match to TRBD1 covers 7 bases. Germline loops: CDR1 KGHSY, CDR2 FQNENV. This CDR3 region has 13 residues. V lost 6 bases to trimming and J lost 6 bases; unmatched junction nucleotides: 7.

This chain connects TRBV10-3 to TRBJ2-1, with a weak D call TRBD1 (5 bases). Per germline, CDR1 ENHRY and CDR2 SYGVKD. Deletions cut 0 bases from V and 2 bases from J, with 11 bases between. The CDR3 contains 16 residues. The CDR3 coding sequence is TGTGCCATCAGTGAGTCGATTCAGGGAACCTACAATGAGCAGTTCTTC. Residues: CAISESIQGTYNEQFF.

J is TRBJ2-7 and V is TRBV11-2, with 10 positions matching TRBD1. Germline lookup yields CDR1 SGHAT and CDR2 FQNNGV. The V gene end was trimmed by 6 bases and the J gene end by 2 bases; junction bases not matched to a gene: 4. This CDR3 comprises 14 residues. CDR3 DNA: TGTGCCAGCAGTACCGGGACAGGGGCCTACGAGCAGTACTTC. It yields the protein CASSTGTGAYEQYF.

This sequence joins TRBV13 and TRBJ2-1; D is undetermined. The V end lost 4 bases, the J end lost 6 bases, and 7 bases lay between the germline ends. The germline V gene has CDR1 PRHDT and CDR2 FYEKMQ (reference sequence). CDR3 length: 12 amino acids. As DNA, the CDR3 is TGTGCCAGCAGCTCGACGGGCAATGAGCAGTTCTTC. Its protein is CASSSTGNEQFF.

The chain has TRBV9 and TRBJ2-5; possibly TRBD1 for D (6 bases). Germline V gives CDR1 SGDLS, CDR2 YYNGEE. The CDR3 loop spans 14 amino acids. V was cut by 3 bases and J by 0 bases, with 9 bases left in between. CDR3 amino acids: CASSGRQDQETQYF. DNA of the CDR3: TGTGCCAGCAGCGGGAGACAGGACCAAGAGACCCAGTACTTC.

The chain links TRBV5-1 to TRBJ1-1; D ambiguous. The V gene lost 1 base and the J gene lost 6 bases, with 10 bases spanning the gap. The CDR3 length is 13 residues. Looked up from germline, CDR1 is SGHRS and CDR2 is YFSETQ. The CDR3 sequence is CASSLLPAAEAFF. The CDR3, as DNA: TGCGCCAGCAGCTTGCTCCCAGCGGCTGAAGCTTTCTTT.

This clone was counted a single time. V usage is TRBV11-2 and J usage is TRBJ1-2, with a possible D match to TRBD1 (6 bases). Germline V gives CDR1 SGHAT, CDR2 FQNNGV. The CDR3 is 17 residues long. V was cut by 2 bases and J by 5 bases, with 21 bases left in between. CDR3: CASSLIGMGHRDYGYTF. The CDR3 DNA is TGTGCCAGCAGCTTAATAGGGATGGGACACCGAGATTATGGCTACACCTTC.

The chain uses TRBV4-1 and TRBJ2-7, with D possibly TRBD2 on 5 matching bases. V gave up 3 bases and J gave up 4 bases, with 13 bases separating them. The V gene's germline CDR1 is MGHRA and CDR2 YSYEKL. The CDR3 totals 14 residues. The DNA of the CDR3 is TGCGCCAGCAGCCAGGAGGACTGGAAATACGAGCAGTACTTC. Residues: CASSQEDWKYEQYF.

The J gene is TRBJ2-1, the V gene TRBV10-3; 10 nucleotides line up with TRBD2. Trimming took 11 bases from V and 4 from J; bases not matched to a gene: 11. The CDR3 loop spans 15 amino acids. Germline CDR1 reads ENHRY; CDR2 reads SYGVKD. The CDR3 nucleotides are TGTGCCTCGCAGTCGGGAGCGGGGGGGTACAATGAGCAGTTCTTC. Protein: CASQSGAGGYNEQFF.

This clone turned up a few times. V usage is TRBV10-3 and J usage is TRBJ2-3; possible D gene TRBD2, 6 bases. The V end lost 0 bases, the J end lost 4 bases, and 8 bases lay between the germline ends. Germline CDR1 is ENHRY and CDR2 is SYGVKD. CDR3 size: 14 residues. The CDR3 protein is CAISESWGADTQYF. The CDR3 DNA is TGTGCCATCAGTGAGTCTTGGGGGGCAGATACGCAGTATTTT.

The V gene is TRBV27, the J gene TRBJ2-2; TRBD1 is a possible D gene (6 bases). The CDR3 covers 12 residues. Germline CDR1 and CDR2: MNHEY and SMNVEV (reference sequence). V was shortened by 7 bases and J by 6 bases, with 9 bases between the two germline ends. The CDR3 nucleotides read TGTGCCAGCAAGCAGGGGCCCGGGGAGCTGTTTTTT. Protein sequence: CASKQGPGELFF.

The J gene is TRBJ2-1, the V gene TRBV12-5, with 15 bases that match TRBD2. The CDR3 covers 17 residues. Per germline, CDR1 LGHNT and CDR2 FRNRAP. Losses at the gene ends were 5 bases for V and 0 bases for J; bases not matched to a gene: 2. CDR3 nucleotide sequence: TGTGCTAGTGGTGGACTAGCGGGGGGGAGCTCCTACAATGAGCAGTTCTTC. This sequence encodes CASGGLAGGSSYNEQFF.

The chain is built from TRBV9 and TRBJ1-4; D is possibly TRBD1 (5 bases). CDR1 and CDR2 from the germline V gene are SGDLS and YYNGEE. The V end was cut by 4 bases, the J end by 6 bases, with 16 bases between. The CDR3 is 15 amino acids. The CDR3 DNA follows: TGTGCCAGCAGCCGATCAGGGTATTCGGATGAAAAACTGTTTTTT. Its protein product is CASSRSGYSDEKLFF.

The V gene is TRBV11-3, the J gene TRBJ1-6; D is ambiguous. The CDR3 contains 15 residues. Germline V lookup: CDR1 SGHNT, CDR2 YENEEA. Trimming shortened V by 1 base and J by 8 bases, and 12 bases separated the two germline ends. The CDR3 DNA is TGTGCCAGCAGCTTAGTTTACAAAGTATATTCACCCCTCCACTTT. It encodes CASSLVYKVYSPLHF. Full variable domain (rest looked up from reference TRBV11-3 and TRBJ1-6): EAGVVQSPRYKIIEKKQPVAFWCNPISGHNTLYWYLQNLGQGPELLIRYENEEAVDDSQLPKDRFSAERLKGVDSTLKIQPAELGDSAVYLCASSLVYKVYSPLHFGNGTRLTVT.

The gene calls are TRBV13 and TRBJ2-7; D possibly corresponds to TRBD1 (5 bases). This CDR3 is built from 15 residues. V was trimmed by 0 bases and J by 1 base, leaving 10 bases between them. CDR1 and CDR2 from the germline V gene are PRHDT and FYEKMQ (reference sequence). The CDR3 DNA follows: TGTGCCAGCAGCTTAGGGGACACCCCATCCTACGAGCAGTACTTC. It encodes CASSLGDTPSYEQYF. Together with reference TRBV13 and TRBJ2-7, the CDR3 gives the full variable domain: AAGVIQSPRHLIKEKRETATLKCYPIPRHDTVYWYQQGPGQDPQFLISFYEKMQSDKGSIPDRFSAQQFSDYHSELNMSSLELGDSALYFCASSLGDTPSYEQYFGPGTRLTVT.

This clone was counted once. The rearrangement uses TRBV30 and TRBJ1-2; no clear D. The germline gives CDR1 GTSNPN, CDR2 SVGIG (reference sequence). This CDR3 region has 14 residues. Trimming stripped 2 bases from V and 8 bases from J, with 18 bases between. This chain's CDR3 is CAWSIIWESSGYTF. CDR3 in DNA: TGTGCCTGGAGTATTATATGGGAGTCTAGCGGCTACACCTTC.

The chain joins TRBV15 to TRBJ1-1; tentative D call: TRBD1 (5 bases). Germline V gene sequence: CDR1 LNHNV, CDR2 YYDKDF (reference sequence). V was cut by 5 bases and J by 7 bases, with 17 bases left in between. This CDR3 region has 14 residues. The CDR3 is CATSGGVVVGEAFF. CDR3 bases: TGTGCCACCAGCGGGGGGGTAGTTGTCGGTGAAGCTTTCTTT.

V and J are TRBV7-2 and TRBJ2-7; the D is unclear. Trimming cost V 4 bases and J 4 bases, with 11 bases left between them. Germline CDR1 SGHTA, CDR2 FQGNSA. The CDR3 sequence is 13 residues long. The CDR3 loop reads CASSSITVYEQYF. The DNA for the CDR3 is TGTGCCAGCAGCTCGATTACAGTATACGAGCAGTACTTC.

The gene calls are TRBV11-2 and TRBJ2-7; 9 positions match TRBD1. V gave up 0 bases and J gave up 2 bases; unmatched junction bases: 2. The germline V gene has CDR1 SGHAT and CDR2 FQNNGV. The CDR3 covers 15 residues. CDR3 in DNA: TGTGCCAGCAGCTTAGAGGACAGGGGCGCCTACGAGCAGTACTTC. Translation: CASSLEDRGAYEQYF.

This chain uses TRBV7-3 with TRBJ2-1; 7 positions match TRBD2. Germline assignment: CDR1 SGHTA and CDR2 FQGTGA. J lost 7 bases, V lost 5 bases, and 5 bases had no gene match. The CDR3 totals 13 residues. CDR3 amino acids: CASSVLAWNEQFF. DNA of the CDR3: TGTGCCAGCAGCGTACTAGCGTGGAATGAGCAGTTCTTC. The complete variable domain, with remaining parts taken from reference TRBV7-3 and TRBJ2-1, reads GAGVSQTPSNKVTEKGKYVELRCDPISGHTALYWYRQSLGQGPEFLIYFQGTGAADDSGLPNDRFFAVRPEGSVSTLKIQRTERGDSAVYLCASSVLAWNEQFFGPGTRLTVL.

V and J are TRBV27 and TRBJ2-7, with TRBD2 identical over 9 bases. Germline loops: CDR1 MNHEY, CDR2 SMNVEV (reference sequence). This CDR3 comprises 15 residues. Unmatched junction bases numbered 9, after V lost 7 bases and J lost 2 bases. CDR3 DNA sequence: TGTGCCAGCACCGACGGTAGCGGGGGAGCCTACGAGCAGTACTTC. This codes for CASTDGSGGAYEQYF.

J is TRBJ1-1 and V is TRBV9, with D possibly matching TRBD1 (6 bases). Trimming stripped 0 bases from V and 0 bases from J, with 9 bases between. This CDR3 comprises 15 residues. Germline V gene sequence: CDR1 SGDLS, CDR2 YYNGEE. The CDR3 sequence is CASSVVGQMNTEAFF. CDR3 coding DNA: TGTGCCAGCAGCGTAGTGGGACAAATGAACACTGAAGCTTTCTTT.